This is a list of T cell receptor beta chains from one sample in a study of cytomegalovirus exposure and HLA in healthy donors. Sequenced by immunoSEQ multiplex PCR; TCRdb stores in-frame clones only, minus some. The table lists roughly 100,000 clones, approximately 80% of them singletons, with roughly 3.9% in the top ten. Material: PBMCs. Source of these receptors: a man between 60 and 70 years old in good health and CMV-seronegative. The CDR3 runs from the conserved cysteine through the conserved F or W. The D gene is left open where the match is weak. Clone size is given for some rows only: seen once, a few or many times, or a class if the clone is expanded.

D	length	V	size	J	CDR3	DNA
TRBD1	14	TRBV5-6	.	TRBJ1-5	CASSSDRANQPQHF	TGTGCCAGCAGCTCCGACAGGGCTAATCAGCCCCAGCATTTT
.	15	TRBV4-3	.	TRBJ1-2	CASSQDIRGSYGYTF	TGCGCCAGCAGCCAAGATATACGTGGTAGCTATGGCTACACCTTC
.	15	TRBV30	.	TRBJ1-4	CAWSVHRGSGEKLFF	TGTGCCTGGAGTGTACATAGGGGCTCTGGTGAAAAACTGTTTTTT
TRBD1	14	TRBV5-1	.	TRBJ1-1	CASSPVQGGTEAFF	TGCGCCAGCAGCCCGGTACAGGGGGGCACTGAAGCTTTCTTT
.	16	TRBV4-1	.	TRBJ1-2	CASSQLGTGANYGYTF	TGCGCCAGCAGCCAATTAGGGACGGGAGCTAACTATGGCTACACCTTC
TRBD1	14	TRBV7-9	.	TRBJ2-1	CATEGDRVINEQFF	TGTGCCACCGAGGGGGACAGGGTCATCAATGAGCAGTTCTTC
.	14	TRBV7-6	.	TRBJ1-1	CASSLVGGDTEAFF	TGTGCCAGCAGCTTAGTCGGGGGAGACACTGAAGCTTTCTTT
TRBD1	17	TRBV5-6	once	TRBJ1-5	CASSSRGQGAINQPQHF	TGTGCCAGCAGCTCGAGGGGACAGGGGGCAATCAATCAGCCCCAGCATTTT
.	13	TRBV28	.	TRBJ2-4	CAWGELAKNIQYF	TGTGCCTGGGGGGAACTAGCCAAAAACATTCAGTACTTC
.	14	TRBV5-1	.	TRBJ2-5	CASSPRDMGETQYF	TGCGCCAGCAGCCCCAGGGACATGGGAGAGACCCAGTACTTC
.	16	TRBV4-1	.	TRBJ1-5	CASSRTEGQANQPQHF	TGCGCCAGCAGCCGAACCGAGGGCCAGGCCAATCAGCCCCAGCATTTT
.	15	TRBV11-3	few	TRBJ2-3	CASSLGGPFADTQYF	TGTGCCAGCAGCTTAGGAGGCCCCTTCGCAGATACGCAGTATTTT
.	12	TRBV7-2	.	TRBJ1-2	CASSSGRGGYTF	TGTGCCAGCAGCTCGGGGCGGGGCGGCTACACCTTC
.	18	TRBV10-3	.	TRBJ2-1	CAISEGLGGGSSYNEQFF	TGTGCCATCAGTGAGGGTCTGGGAGGGGGTAGCTCCTACAATGAGCAGTTCTTC
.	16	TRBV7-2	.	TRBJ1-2	CASSPGGFLEVRGYTF	TGTGCCAGCAGCCCAGGAGGCTTTTTGGAGGTCAGAGGCTACACCTTC
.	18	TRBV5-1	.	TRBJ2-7	CASSPMMVAGDPSYEQYF	TGCGCCAGCAGCCCGATGATGGTGGCGGGCGACCCCTCCTACGAGCAGTACTTC
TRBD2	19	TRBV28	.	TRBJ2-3	CASSLSPHRLAGGTDTQYF	TGTGCCAGCAGTTTATCTCCCCACCGACTAGCGGGGGGGACAGATACGCAGTATTTT
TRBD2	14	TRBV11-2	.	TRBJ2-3	CASSDRGEGDTQYF	TGTGCCAGCAGCGATCGGGGGGAGGGAGATACGCAGTATTTT
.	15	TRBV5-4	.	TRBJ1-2	CASSLAGDPNYGYTF	TGTGCCAGCAGCTTGGCAGGGGATCCTAACTATGGCTACACCTTC
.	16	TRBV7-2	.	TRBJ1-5	CASSLDQGNENQPQHF	TGTGCCAGCAGCTTGGACCAGGGAAATGAGAATCAGCCCCAGCATTTT
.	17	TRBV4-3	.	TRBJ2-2	CASSQDWQGLYSGELFF	TGCGCCAGCAGCCAAGATTGGCAGGGTTTGTATTCCGGGGAGCTGTTTTTT
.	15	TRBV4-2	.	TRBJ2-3	CASSQGRGLADTQYF	TGTGCCAGCAGCCAAGGCAGGGGATTGGCAGATACGCAGTATTTT
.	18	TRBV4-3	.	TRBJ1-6	CASSQALSNSFTPPTLHF	TGCGCCAGCAGCCAAGCTTTGTCTAACTCTTTCACCCCTCCAACCCTCCACTTT
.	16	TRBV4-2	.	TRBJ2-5	CASSQELRQRQETQYF	TGTGCCAGCAGCCAAGAGCTGAGGCAGCGCCAAGAGACCCAGTACTTC
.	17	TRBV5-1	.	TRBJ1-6	CASSLAAASAGNSPLHF	TGCGCCAGCAGCTTGGCGGCGGCGTCGGCAGGGAATTCACCCCTCCACTTT
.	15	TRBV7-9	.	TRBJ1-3	CASSLRGSPGNTIYF	TGTGCCAGCAGCCTCAGGGGTTCCCCTGGAAACACCATATATTTT
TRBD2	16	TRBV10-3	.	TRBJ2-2	CAISVASGGEPGELFF	TGTGCCATCAGTGTAGCAAGCGGGGGGGAACCCGGGGAGCTGTTTTTT
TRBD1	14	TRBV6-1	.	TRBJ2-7	CASVDRANLGEQYF	TGTGCCAGTGTGGACAGGGCCAATTTAGGCGAGCAGTACTTC
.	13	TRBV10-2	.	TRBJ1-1	CASSGQSNTEAFF	TGCGCCAGCAGTGGACAGTCGAACACTGAAGCTTTCTTT
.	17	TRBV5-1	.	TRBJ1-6	CASSSTASGTYNSPLHF	TGCGCCAGCAGCTCGACAGCTTCAGGGACCTATAATTCACCCCTCCACTTT
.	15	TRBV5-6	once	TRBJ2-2	CASSFSLVMAGELFF	TGTGCCAGCAGCTTTTCTCTAGTAATGGCCGGGGAGCTGTTTTTT
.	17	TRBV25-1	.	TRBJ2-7	CASSESPLQGPSYEQYF	TGTGCCAGCAGTGAATCACCCCTACAGGGACCCTCCTACGAGCAGTACTTC
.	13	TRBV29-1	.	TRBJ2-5	CSVDTSNQETQYF	TGCAGCGTAGACACCTCGAATCAAGAGACCCAGTACTTC
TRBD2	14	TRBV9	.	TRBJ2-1	CASNRLAGGNEQFF	TGTGCCAGCAACCGACTAGCGGGGGGCAATGAGCAGTTCTTC
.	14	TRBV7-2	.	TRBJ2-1	CASSPSTEYNEQFF	TGTGCCAGCAGCCCAAGCACAGAATACAATGAGCAGTTCTTC
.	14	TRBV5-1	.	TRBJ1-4	CASSFDSLTQGLFF	TGCGCCAGCAGCTTCGATTCTCTAACACAGGGACTGTTTTTT
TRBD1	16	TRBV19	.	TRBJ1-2	CASSAFSTGTGNGYTF	TGTGCCAGTAGTGCTTTTTCAACCGGGACAGGGAATGGCTACACCTTC
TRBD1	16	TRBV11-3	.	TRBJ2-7	CASSLDGTALQYEQYF	TGTGCCAGCAGCTTAGATGGGACAGCGTTGCAATACGAGCAGTACTTC
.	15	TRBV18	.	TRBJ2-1	CASLTGTVSYNEQFF	TGTGCCAGCTTAACAGGGACCGTATCCTACAATGAGCAGTTCTTC
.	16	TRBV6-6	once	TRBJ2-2	CASSYYGRGNTGELFF	TGTGCCAGCAGTTACTACGGAAGGGGGAACACCGGGGAGCTGTTTTTT
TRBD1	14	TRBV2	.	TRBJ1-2	CASSPSGQLYGYTF	TGTGCCAGCAGTCCCTCGGGACAGCTCTATGGCTACACCTTC
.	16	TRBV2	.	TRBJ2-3	CASSEAGPLGTDTQYF	TGTGCCAGCAGTGAGGCAGGCCCCTTAGGCACAGATACGCAGTATTTT
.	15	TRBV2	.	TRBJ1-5	CASSELWGGHQPQHF	TGTGCCAGCAGTGAACTTTGGGGGGGCCATCAGCCCCAGCATTTT
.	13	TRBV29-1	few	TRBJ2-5	CSVEPGSQETQYF	TGCAGCGTTGAACCGGGAAGCCAAGAGACCCAGTACTTC
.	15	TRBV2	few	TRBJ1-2	CASSPAGQTIYGYTF	TGTGCCAGCAGCCCCGCAGGACAGACGATCTATGGCTACACCTTC
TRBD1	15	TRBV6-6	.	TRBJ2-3	CASSYYGQATDTQYF	TGTGCCAGCAGTTACTATGGACAGGCCACGGATACGCAGTATTTT
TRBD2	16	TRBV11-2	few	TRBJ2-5	CASSPITSGRGETQYF	TGTGCCAGCAGCCCTATTACTAGCGGGCGTGGAGAGACCCAGTACTTC
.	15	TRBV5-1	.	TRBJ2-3	CASSLDRVGTDTQYF	TGCGCCAGCAGCTTGGACAGGGTTGGCACAGATACGCAGTATTTT
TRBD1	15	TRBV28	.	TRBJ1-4	CASSTILQGPEKLFF	TGTGCCAGCAGCACTATCCTACAGGGGCCTGAAAAACTGTTTTTT
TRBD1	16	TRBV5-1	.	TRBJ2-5	CASSLVGTGLEETQYF	TGCGCCAGCAGCTTGGTCGGGACAGGGTTAGAAGAGACCCAGTACTTC
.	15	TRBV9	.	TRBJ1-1	CASSVGLVMNTEAFF	TGTGCCAGCAGCGTAGGACTGGTAATGAACACTGAAGCTTTCTTT
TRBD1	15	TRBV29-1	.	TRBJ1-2	CSVITHGTGVEGYTF	TGCAGCGTTATTACCCACGGGACAGGGGTAGAGGGCTACACCTTC